The 14 T cell receptor beta chains below were found in one sample sequenced in a study of response to subunit inactivated influenza vaccine (dated by TCRdb to the late 2010s). Receptor amplification or capture employed RT-PCR. Sequenced on an Illumina HiSeq 2500. TCRdb reprocessed the public reads (quality trimming at Q25 with fastp, clone calling with MiXCR) and kept in-frame beta chains. Records with the same CDR3 protein are collapsed into one entry carrying the most frequent genes and DNA. For this sample the table gives some 500,000 distinct CDR3 sequences, of which 10% to 15% were detected only once. The top ten hold 13% of the sample. The sample's time point label is to be understood as: approximately 45 days after influenza vaccine administration. Here the sequenced sample was PBMCs from blood, taken 35 to 45 days after vaccination. Receptor source: a man aged 50-60 years who received an inactivated influenza vaccine. Donor details come from another sample of the same person, matched by shared clones.

This clonotype has a handful of counts. The V call is TRBV29-1, the J call TRBJ1-1, with D unclear. This CDR3 has 11 residues. The germline gives CDR1 SQVTM, CDR2 ANQGSEA. With 4 bases removed from V and 6 bases from J, the gap between germline ends came to 9 bases. Here the CDR3 DNA reads TGCAGCGTTGCCAGGTGGCCTGAAGCTTTCTTT. Amino acid sequence: CSVARWPEAFF.

CDR3: CASMGPTHYEQYF. The CDR3, as DNA: TGTGCCAGTATGGGACCCACGCACTACGAGCAGTACTTC. V usage is TRBV19 and J usage is TRBJ2-7; D may match TRBD1 or TRBD2 (5 bases each). Germline CDR1 and CDR2: LNHDA and SQIVND (reference sequence). V shed 7 bases and J shed 3 bases, with 13 bases lying between them. The CDR3 runs to 13 residues.

This clonotype was found a few times. The chain links TRBV20-1 to TRBJ2-2, with D tentatively TRBD1 or TRBD2 (5 bases each). Germline V gene lookup returns CDR1 DFQATT and CDR2 SNEGSKA (reference sequence). The germline V and J ends were trimmed by 3 bases and 7 bases, with 21 bases remaining between them. This CDR3 has 16 residues. CDR3 in DNA: TGCAGTGCTAGTGACCCGGGACGCAGGTCGATCGGGGAGCTGTTTTTT. Protein sequence: CSASDPGRRSIGELFF.

This clonotype was detected only a few times. The J gene is TRBJ2-3, the V gene TRBV7-3; 11 bases are shared with TRBD1. Germline V lookup: CDR1 SGHTA, CDR2 FQGTGA. V shed 3 bases and J 7 bases; nucleotides not matched to a gene: 3. The CDR3 consists of 14 residues. The CDR3 loop reads CASSFGQGAYTQYF. The CDR3 coding sequence is TGTGCCAGCAGCTTTGGACAGGGGGCATATACGCAGTATTTT. The variable domain in full, with the rest retrieved from reference TRBV7-3 and TRBJ2-3, is GAGVSQTPSNKVTEKGKYVELRCDPISGHTALYWYRQSLGQGPEFLIYFQGTGAADDSGLPNDRFFAVRPEGSVSTLKIQRTERGDSAVYLCASSFGQGAYTQYFGPGTRLTVL.

This clonotype was counted only a few times. The CDR3 DNA is TGCAGTGCTAGAGCCCCTCGAGGGCCCGATACGCAGTATTTT. Translated: CSARAPRGPDTQYF. The V call is TRBV20-1, the J call TRBJ2-3; TRBD2 might be the D (5 bases). Between the trimmed V and J ends, which lost 1 base and 6 bases, there was a span of 14 bases. Germline CDR1 is DFQATT and CDR2 is SNEGSKA (reference sequence). CDR3 length: 14 amino acids.

This chain uses TRBV12-3 or TRBV12-4 with TRBJ2-2, with D uncertain. CDR3 length equals 17 residues. V lost 11 bases to trimming and J lost 6 bases, with 28 bases between them. CDR3 sequence: CAFSSPSTGLRPGELFF. CDR3 DNA: TGTGCCTTCAGTTCCCCATCGACCGGTCTTCGTCCCGGGGAGCTGTTTTTT.

This clonotype was counted at least ten times. The chain joins TRBV3-1 to TRBJ2-7; D is undetermined. This CDR3 has 12 amino acids. Per the germline V gene, CDR1 is LGHDT and CDR2 is YNNKEL (reference sequence). V lost 4 bases to trimming and J lost 0 bases, with 4 bases between them. DNA for the CDR3: TGTGCCAGCAGCCGGGGCTCCTACGAGCAGTACTTC. Protein: CASSRGSYEQYF.

This clonotype was picked up many times. A junction end diverges from the germline sequence, so it may reflect a read error. The V call is TRBV11-2, the J call TRBJ1-2; tentative D call: TRBD1 (5 bases). The germline V gene encodes CDR1 SGHAT and CDR2 FQNNGV. The CDR3 contains 13 residues. The CDR3 DNA follows: TGCGCCAGCAGCTTTGGGGGGAAGGATGGCTACACCTTC. Translating it yields CASSFGGKDGYTF.

The rearrangement uses TRBV4-3 and TRBJ2-1; 11 bases are shared with TRBD2. CDR3 length equals 15 residues. Germline V gives CDR1 LGHNA, CDR2 YSLEER. V was clipped by 5 bases and J by 6 bases; unmatched bases: 6. CDR3 bases: TGCGCCAGCAGCTATACCGGGACTAGCGGCAATGAGCAGTTCTTC. Its protein is CASSYTGTSGNEQFF.

This clonotype has just a few counts. The chain carries TRBV6-5 and TRBJ2-1, with D perhaps matching TRBD2 (7 bases). Trimming took off 0 bases at V and 2 bases at J, with 11 bases between the two ends. Per germline, CDR1 MNHEY and CDR2 SVGAGI. CDR3 length: 16 amino acids. The CDR3 region has the DNA TGTGCCAGCAGTTACTCGAGGGGGGGTACCTACAATGAGCAGTTCTTC. Translation: CASSYSRGGTYNEQFF.

The chain uses TRBV9 and TRBJ2-3; D perhaps matches TRBD1 (6 bases). Germline-derived CDR1 and CDR2 are SGDLS and YYNGEE. V lost 0 bases, J lost 4 bases, and 9 bases lay in between. CDR3 length: 14 amino acids. Here the CDR3 reads CASSVVTGSDTQYF. As DNA, the CDR3 is TGTGCCAGCAGCGTAGTTACAGGGTCAGATACGCAGTATTTT. The variable domain in full, completed from reference TRBV9 and TRBJ2-3, reads DSGVTQTPKHLITATGQRVTLRCSPRSGDLSVYWYQQSLDQGLQFLIQYYNGEERAKGNILERFSAQQFPDLHSELNLSSLELGDSALYFCASSVVTGSDTQYFGPGTRLTVL.

As for this clonotype: The final CDR3 position lacks the conserved phenylalanine or tryptophan, pointing to a likely read error. This rearrangement joins TRBV7-9 to TRBJ2-7, with D possibly matching TRBD1 (5 bases). Looked up from germline, CDR1 is SEHNR and CDR2 is FQNEAQ (reference sequence). The length of the CDR3 is 13 residues. Deletions cut 5 bases from V and 2 bases from J, with 10 bases between. Here the CDR3 DNA reads TGTGCCAGCAGCATGTCAGGGACCTACGAGCAGTACTTA. Encoded protein: CASSMSGTYEQYL.

This clonotype was recorded many times. One end of the junction varies from germline; a read error may be responsible. The chain employs TRBV7-7 and TRBJ2-3; no definite D call. This CDR3 comprises 15 residues. CDR1 and CDR2 (germline): SSHAT, FNYEAQ (reference sequence). CDR3 amino acids: CASSLEYGPTDTQYF. DNA of the CDR3: TGTGCTAGCAGCTTAGAATATGGGCCCACAGATACGCAGTATTTT.

The CDR3 nucleotides are TGTGCCAGCAACACGAACACCGGGGAGCTGTTTTTT. Encoded protein: CASNTNTGELFF. The chain joins TRBV6-5 to TRBJ2-2; D gene unclear. This CDR3 region has 12 residues. Germline assignment: CDR1 MNHEY and CDR2 SVGAGI. V was pared by 7 bases and J by 0 bases, with 3 bases between.